This T cell receptor beta chain was profiled in a study of identical twins. A single record per CDR3 protein comes from TCRdb applying MiXCR to the 5' RACE reads. The data show 550,000 to 700,000 distinct CDR3 sequences, just under 10% seen once. This clonotype was counted only a few times. The germline gives CDR1 DFQATT, CDR2 SNEGSKA (reference sequence). V was cut by 3 bases and J by 4 bases, with 19 bases left in between. The CDR3 contains 15 residues. These same data were also listed under a study on yellow fever vaccine responses in identical twins.

Specimen: PBMCs. The TCR was taken from a woman younger than 35 in good health. The chain combines TRBV20-1 with TRBJ2-7; D possibly corresponds to TRBD2 (5 bases). As DNA, the CDR3 is TGCAGTGCTAGTTCATGGGAGTCCTCCGTTTACGAGCAGTACTTC. The encoded protein is CSASSWESSVYEQYF.